The 2 T cell receptor beta chains below all came from one sample that was sequenced in a study of blood T cell repertoires in COVID-19. Profiling relied on immunoSEQ multiplex PCR, and the TCRdb table lists in-frame clones only, not all of them. In the table there are approximately 450,000 clones, about 85% of which are singletons. The material sequenced was PBMCs or T cells enriched from blood (not recorded which). These receptors originate from a woman aged 18 to 35 with acute COVID-19.

The genes are TRBV2 and TRBJ1-2, with a tentative D call TRBD1 (6 bases). The CDR3 has 12 amino acids. Germline V gives CDR1 SNHLY, CDR2 FYNNEI. The ends were cut back, 3 bases at V and 7 bases at J, with 9 bases in the middle. CDR3 protein: CASSETGSGYTF. For the CDR3, the DNA is TGTGCCAGCAGTGAGACAGGATCTGGCTACACCTTC.

The chain carries TRBV30 and TRBJ2-5; possible D gene TRBD2, 6 bases. From germline, CDR1 is GTSNPN and CDR2 SVGIG (reference sequence). The CDR3 totals 13 residues. Trimming stripped 5 bases from V and 0 bases from J, with 10 bases between. CDR3 sequence: CAWGRGYQETQYF. CDR3 sequence (DNA): TGTGCCTGGGGTCGGGGGTACCAAGAGACCCAGTACTTC.